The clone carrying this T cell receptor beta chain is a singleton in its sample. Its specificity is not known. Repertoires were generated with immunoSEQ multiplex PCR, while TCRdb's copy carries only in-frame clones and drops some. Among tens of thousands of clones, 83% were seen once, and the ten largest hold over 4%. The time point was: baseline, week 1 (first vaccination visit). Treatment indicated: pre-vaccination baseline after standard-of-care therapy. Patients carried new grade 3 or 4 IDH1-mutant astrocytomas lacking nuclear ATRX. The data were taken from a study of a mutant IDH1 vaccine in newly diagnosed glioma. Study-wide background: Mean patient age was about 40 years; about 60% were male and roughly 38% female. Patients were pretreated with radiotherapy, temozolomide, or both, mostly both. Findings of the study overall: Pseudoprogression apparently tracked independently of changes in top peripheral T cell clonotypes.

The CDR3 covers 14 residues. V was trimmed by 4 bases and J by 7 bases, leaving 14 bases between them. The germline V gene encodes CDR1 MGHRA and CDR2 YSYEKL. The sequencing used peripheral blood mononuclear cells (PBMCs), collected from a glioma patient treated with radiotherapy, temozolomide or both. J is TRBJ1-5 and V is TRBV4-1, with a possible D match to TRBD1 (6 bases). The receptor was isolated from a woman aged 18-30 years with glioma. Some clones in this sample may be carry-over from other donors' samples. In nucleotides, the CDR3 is TGCGCCAGCAGCCTCACAGGGCAGGGCCAGCCCCAGCATTTT. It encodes CASSLTGQGQPQHF.